This T cell receptor (beta chain) derives from a study of cytomegalovirus exposure and HLA in healthy donors. In regard to this clone: The antigen is undetermined.

Researchers ran the PCR with 60 Vbeta and 13 Jbeta primers. Profiling relied on immunoSEQ multiplex PCR, and the TCRdb table lists in-frame clones only, not all of them. The repertoire holds roughly 180,000 clones, 80% to 90% seen once, with approximately 0.8% in the top ten. Study results and caveats: Analysis was performed later, and it showed HLA-associated TCR beta chains to be more clonally expanded than equally common others.

The CDR3 has 15 amino acids. Germline trimming cut 5 bases from V and 5 bases from J; bases unmatched to any gene: 7. CDR1 and CDR2 from the germline V gene are MNHEY and SMNVEV (reference sequence). Sequencing used PBMCs. The chain links TRBV27 to TRBJ1-5, with TRBD1 matching over 9 bases. The receptor comes from a woman between 18 and 29 years old in good health and CMV-seronegative. CDR3 loop: CASSTTGGGYQPQHF. In nucleotides, the CDR3 is TGTGCCAGCAGTACGACAGGGGGGGGTTATCAGCCCCAGCATTTT.